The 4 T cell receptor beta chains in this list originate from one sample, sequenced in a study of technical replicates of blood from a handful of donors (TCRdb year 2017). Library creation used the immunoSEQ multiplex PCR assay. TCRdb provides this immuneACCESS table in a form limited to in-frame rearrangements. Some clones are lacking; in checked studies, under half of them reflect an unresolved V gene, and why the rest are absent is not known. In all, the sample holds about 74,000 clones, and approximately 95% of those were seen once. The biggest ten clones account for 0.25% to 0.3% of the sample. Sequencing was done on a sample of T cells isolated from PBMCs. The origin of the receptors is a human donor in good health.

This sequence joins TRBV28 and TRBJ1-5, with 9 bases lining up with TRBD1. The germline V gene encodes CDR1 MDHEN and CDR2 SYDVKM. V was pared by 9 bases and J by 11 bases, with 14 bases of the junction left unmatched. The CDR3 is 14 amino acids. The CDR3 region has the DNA TGTGCCAGTCACACAGGGGGCGCAGTATTTTCCCAGCATTTT. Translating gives CASHTGGAVFSQHF.

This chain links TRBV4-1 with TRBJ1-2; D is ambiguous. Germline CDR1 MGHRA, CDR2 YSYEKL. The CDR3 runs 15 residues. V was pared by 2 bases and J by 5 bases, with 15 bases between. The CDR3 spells CASSQSVRSSYGYTF. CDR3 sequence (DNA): TGCGCCAGCAGCCAATCGGTCCGGTCGTCATATGGCTACACCTTC.

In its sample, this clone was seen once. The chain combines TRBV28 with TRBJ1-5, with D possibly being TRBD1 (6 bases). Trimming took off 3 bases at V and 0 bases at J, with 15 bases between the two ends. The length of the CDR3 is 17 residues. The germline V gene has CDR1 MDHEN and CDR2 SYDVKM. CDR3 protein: CASSFGQGPYSNQPQHF. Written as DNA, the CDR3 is TGTGCCAGCAGTTTCGGGCAGGGGCCCTATAGCAATCAGCCCCAGCATTTT.

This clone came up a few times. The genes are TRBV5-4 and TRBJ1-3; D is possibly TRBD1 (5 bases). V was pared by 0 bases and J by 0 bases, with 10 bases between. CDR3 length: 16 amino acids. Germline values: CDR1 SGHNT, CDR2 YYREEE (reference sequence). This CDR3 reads CASSLGGRGSGNTIYF. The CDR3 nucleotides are TGTGCCAGCAGCTTGGGGGGTAGGGGCTCTGGAAACACCATATATTTT.